The source of this T cell receptor beta chain is a study of tissue T cells after allogeneic stem cell transplantation. CDR3 sequences, V/J genes, frequencies and template counts came from survey-depth TCRbeta sequencing. Only in-frame clones appear in the TCRdb table, and some are missing; sequencing was by immunoSEQ multiplex PCR. The sample comprises around 8,000 clones, about 35% of which are singletons, and around 3% rests with the top ten. General study results and limits: The patient cohort was small and clinically heterogeneous, with limited sampling depth.

Note on this clone: Its antigen is unknown. Gene names are mouse gene names. The CDR3 end is not reached by the read, which stops 1 residue before it; the germline J gene fills it in.

As for time point: mouse harvest day 14 after allogeneic transplant. The graft held 10^6 splenic CD5+ T cells and 10^7 T-cell-depleted bone marrow cells. This CDR3 is 14 amino acids long. CDR1 KGHPV and CDR2 FQNQEV come from the germline V gene (reference sequence). Between the trimmed V and J ends, which lost 3 bases and 7 bases, there was a span of 10 bases. The chain employs TRBV26 and TRBJ1-6; weak D call: TRBD1 (6 bases). TRBJ1-6 qualifies as an ORF whose function is uncertain. This receptor was obtained from a female BALB/c mouse given C57BL/6 T cells with graft-versus-host disease after an allogeneic hematopoietic cell transplant. The sequencing sample was made of skin. CDR3 bases read: TGTGCCAGCAGTCTAGGGGGAAGGAATTCGCCCCTCTAC. Protein sequence: CASSLGGRNSPLY. The whole CDR3 sequence is CASSLGGRNSPLYF.